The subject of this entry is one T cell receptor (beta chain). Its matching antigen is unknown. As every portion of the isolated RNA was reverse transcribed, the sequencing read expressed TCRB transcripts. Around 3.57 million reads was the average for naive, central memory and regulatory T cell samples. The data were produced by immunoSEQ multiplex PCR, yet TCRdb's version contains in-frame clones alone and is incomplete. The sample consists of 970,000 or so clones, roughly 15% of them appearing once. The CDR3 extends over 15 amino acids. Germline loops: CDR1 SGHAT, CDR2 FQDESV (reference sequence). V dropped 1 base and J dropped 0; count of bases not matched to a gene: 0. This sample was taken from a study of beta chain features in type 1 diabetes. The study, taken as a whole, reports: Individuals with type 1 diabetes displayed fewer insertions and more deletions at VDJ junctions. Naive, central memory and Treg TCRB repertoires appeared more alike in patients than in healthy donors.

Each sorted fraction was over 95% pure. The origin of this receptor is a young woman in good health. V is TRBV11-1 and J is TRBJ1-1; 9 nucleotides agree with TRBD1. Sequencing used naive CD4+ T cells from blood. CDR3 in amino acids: CASSLGDRVNTEAFF. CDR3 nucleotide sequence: TGTGCCAGCAGCTTAGGGGACAGGGTGAACACTGAAGCTTTCTTT.